This T cell receptor (beta chain) appears in the sequencing data of a study of cytomegalovirus exposure and HLA in healthy donors. In the PCR, 60 Vbeta and 13 Jbeta primers were used. Generated by immunoSEQ multiplex PCR, the TCRdb table keeps only in-frame clones and is missing some. The sample yields 150,000 to 200,000 clones, 75% to 90% seen once. Trimming took 5 bases from V and 4 from J; bases not matched to a gene: 12. The germline V gene has CDR1 SGHTA and CDR2 FQGNSA. CDR3 size: 16 residues. On this clone itself: Its antigen is currently unknown.

Study outcomes and limitations: A missense variant in DCLRE1C was later tied to TCR beta V- and J-gene trimming.

The specimen sequenced was PBMCs. The TCR was taken from a boy between 10 and 17 years old in good health and CMV-seronegative. The chain is built from TRBV7-2 and TRBJ1-2; 8 positions agree with TRBD1. The CDR3 spells CASSIPSRGPSYGYTF. The CDR3 bases are TGTGCCAGCAGCATCCCGAGCAGGGGGCCCAGCTATGGCTACACCTTC.